The rows below give T cell receptor beta chains drawn from one sample of a study of cytomegalovirus exposure and HLA in healthy donors. Produced via immunoSEQ multiplex PCR; TCRdb's table is partial and in-frame only. This sample has about 130,000 clones, with roughly 87% found just once. The sequencing sample was made of PBMCs. These receptors all stem from a woman aged 18-29 years in good health and CMV-seropositive. Each CDR3 is given with its conserved first and last residue. A D gene is named only where the DNA matches it firmly. Some rows have no size entry. The others give once, few or many, or a class for an expanded clone.

CDR3: CASSSRGGSANTGELFF
DNA: TGTGCCAGCAGCTCCCGAGGGGGCAGCGCGAACACCGGGGAGCTGTTTTTT
V: TRBV7-6
J: TRBJ2-2
size: NA
D: TRBD1

CDR3: CASSELSGGGTEAFF
DNA: TGTGCCAGCAGTGAACTCTCAGGGGGAGGCACTGAAGCTTTCTTT
V: TRBV28
J: TRBJ1-1
size: NA
D: TRBD1

CDR3: CASSSPGQVTRGLDEQYF
DNA: TGTGCCAGCTCATCTCCGGGACAGGTGACAAGGGGTCTGGACGAGCAGTACTTC
V: TRBV18
J: TRBJ2-7
size: NA
D: TRBD1

CDR3: CSATTGEGSPLHF
DNA: TGCAGCGCCACCACAGGGGAAGGCTCACCCCTCCACTTT
V: TRBV29-1
J: TRBJ1-6
size: NA
D: TRBD1

CDR3: CASSPARHGGAVNEKLFF
DNA: TGTGCCAGCAGTCCGGCTCGCCACGGAGGGGCGGTTAATGAAAAACTGTTTTTT
V: TRBV27
J: TRBJ1-4
size: NA
D: NA

CDR3: CASSSSGSNYGYTF
DNA: TGCGCCAGCAGCTCCTCAGGTTCTAACTATGGCTACACCTTC
V: TRBV5-1
J: TRBJ1-2
size: NA
D: NA

CDR3: CASSLPAGALSSQGETQYF
DNA: TGTGCCAGCAGCTTACCAGCGGGGGCGCTATCATCCCAGGGGGAGACCCAGTACTTC
V: TRBV7-6
J: TRBJ2-5
size: NA
D: TRBD2

CDR3: CASSPGTGIYEQYF
DNA: TGTGCCAGTAGTCCAGGGACAGGAATATACGAGCAGTACTTC
V: TRBV19
J: TRBJ2-7
size: NA
D: TRBD1

CDR3: CASSFEERAYGYTF
DNA: TGTGCCAGCAGCTTCGAAGAGAGGGCCTATGGCTACACCTTC
V: TRBV7-9
J: TRBJ1-2
size: NA
D: NA

CDR3: CASSQRSGTDTQYF
DNA: TGTGCCAGCAGCCAACGCTCCGGGACAGATACGCAGTATTTT
V: TRBV4-2
J: TRBJ2-3
size: NA
D: NA

CDR3: CAWSRGLEAFF
DNA: TGTGCCTGGAGTAGGGGCCTTGAAGCTTTCTTT
V: TRBV30
J: TRBJ1-1
size: NA
D: NA

CDR3: CASSRTSGKNEQFF
DNA: TGTGCCAGCAGTCGGACTAGCGGCAAGAATGAGCAGTTCTTC
V: TRBV27
J: TRBJ2-1
size: NA
D: TRBD2

CDR3: CAISGEGNTEAFF
DNA: TGTGCCATCAGCGGGGAGGGGAACACTGAAGCTTTCTTT
V: TRBV10-3
J: TRBJ1-1
size: NA
D: NA

CDR3: CASSSVGQGGETEAFF
DNA: TGTGCCAGCAGCTCGGTGGGACAGGGGGGGGAGACTGAAGCTTTCTTT
V: TRBV7-6
J: TRBJ1-1
size: few
D: TRBD1

CDR3: CASSLVWTDPPGLVFSGANVLTF
DNA: TGTGCCAGCAGCTTAGTATGGACTGATCCGCCGGGACTAGTATTCTCTGGGGCCAACGTCCTGACTTTC
V: TRBV7-4
J: TRBJ2-6
size: NA
D: TRBD2

CDR3: CASSGGRGYTF
DNA: TGTGCCAGCAGTGGAGGGAGAGGCTACACCTTC
V: TRBV25-1
J: TRBJ1-2
size: once
D: NA

CDR3: CASSRQGHYGYTF
DNA: TGTGCCAGTAGTCGGCAGGGTCACTATGGCTACACCTTC
V: TRBV19
J: TRBJ1-2
size: many
D: NA

CDR3: CASSRDRSFMNTEAFF
DNA: TGTGCCAGCAGCCGGGACAGGTCGTTCATGAACACTGAAGCTTTCTTT
V: TRBV14
J: TRBJ1-1
size: NA
D: TRBD1

CDR3: CASSVTGQPPHYGYTF
DNA: TGTGCCAGTAGTGTAACAGGACAGCCCCCCCACTATGGCTACACCTTC
V: TRBV19
J: TRBJ1-2
size: NA
D: NA

CDR3: CASSYGIPGGPYEQYF
DNA: TGTGCCAGCAGTTACGGAATCCCGGGGGGGCCTTACGAGCAGTACTTC
V: TRBV6-5
J: TRBJ2-7
size: NA
D: TRBD2

CDR3: CASSVAGQETQYF
DNA: TGTGCCAGCAGCGTAGCAGGGCAGGAGACCCAGTACTTC
V: TRBV9
J: TRBJ2-5
size: NA
D: NA

CDR3: CASRRGQNTGELFF
DNA: TGTGCCAGCAGAAGGGGACAGAACACCGGGGAGCTGTTTTTT
V: TRBV6-1
J: TRBJ2-2
size: NA
D: NA

CDR3: CASSFVSRGLRNEQYF
DNA: TGTGCCAGCAGTTTCGTCTCCAGGGGGCTTCGGAACGAGCAGTACTTC
V: TRBV28
J: TRBJ2-7
size: many
D: TRBD1

CDR3: CASREEQETQYF
DNA: TGTGCCAGTCGGGAGGAGCAAGAGACCCAGTACTTC
V: TRBV7-9
J: TRBJ2-5
size: NA
D: TRBD2

CDR3: CASSKRSSGQGEDEQFF
DNA: TGTGCCAGCAGCAAACGCAGCTCGGGACAGGGGGAGGATGAGCAGTTCTTC
V: TRBV7-9
J: TRBJ2-1
size: NA
D: TRBD1

CDR3: CASSQGRGAYNEQFF
DNA: TGCGCCAGCAGCCAAGGCCGGGGGGCCTACAATGAGCAGTTCTTC
V: TRBV4-1
J: TRBJ2-1
size: NA
D: TRBD2

CDR3: CASSIGQQNTEAFF
DNA: TGTGCCAGTAGTATAGGACAACAGAACACTGAAGCTTTCTTT
V: TRBV19
J: TRBJ1-1
size: few
D: NA